This passage covers 13 T cell receptor beta chains from one sample sequenced in a study of T-cell memory formation after mild COVID-19. One entry per CDR3 protein results from TCRdb running MiXCR on the 5' RACE reads. The table records about half a million distinct CDR3 sequences, around a sixth of them present only once. The sample consisted of PBMCs or a T cell subset sorted from them (not recorded which). The source of these receptors is an adult woman who had mild COVID-19 (a few samples of this study predate the infection). Cell type and time point are not known.

This sequence joins TRBV5-4 and TRBJ2-1; D may be TRBD2 (5 bases). The CDR3 totals 14 residues. V gave up 2 bases and J gave up 8 bases, with 14 bases separating them. Germline CDR1 reads SGHNT; CDR2 reads YYREEE (reference sequence). CDR3 in DNA: TGTGCCAGCAGCTTAGGCCACTCCGGGGATGAGCAGTTCTTC. It yields the protein CASSLGHSGDEQFF.

The genes are TRBV5-1 and TRBJ2-3; 9 positions agree with TRBD2. V shed 4 bases, J shed 2 bases, and the junction held 5 bases outside the gene matches. The CDR3 has 15 amino acids. The germline V gene has CDR1 SGHRS and CDR2 YFSETQ. The CDR3 protein is CASSPTSGNTDTQYF. For the CDR3, the DNA is TGCGCCAGCAGCCCGACTAGCGGCAACACAGATACGCAGTATTTT.

The V call is TRBV2, the J call TRBJ1-3, with D possibly TRBD1 on 5 matching bases. Trimming left V 4 bases short and J 0 bases short, with 13 bases between. Germline-derived CDR1 and CDR2 are SNHLY and FYNNEI. The CDR3 is 16 residues long. The CDR3 sequence is CASSAQGLHSGNTIYF. CDR3 nucleotides: TGTGCCAGCAGTGCCCAGGGCTTGCACTCTGGAAACACCATATATTTT.

The V call is TRBV5-1, the J call TRBJ1-5; D is possibly TRBD1 (5 bases). The germline CDR1 and CDR2 sequences are SGHRS and YFSETQ. The CDR3 spans 16 residues. Trimming shortened V by 0 bases and J by 1 base, and 11 bases separated the two germline ends. The CDR3: CASSLEAWGSNQPQHF. In nucleotides, the CDR3 is TGCGCCAGCAGCTTGGAGGCTTGGGGGAGCAATCAGCCCCAGCATTTT.

This clonotype appeared a few times. The chain couples TRBV5-1 to TRBJ1-5; D uncertain. Germline CDR1 and CDR2: SGHRS and YFSETQ. V was cut by 3 bases and J by 1 base, with 11 bases left in between. The CDR3 has 15 amino acids. The CDR3 reads CASSWEGYSNQPQHF. The CDR3 DNA reads TGCGCCAGCAGCTGGGAGGGCTACAGCAATCAGCCCCAGCATTTT.

The CDR3 coding sequence is TGTGCCAGCAGTCCTGGCCTGGGACAGGGGGCCCGGTCGTATGGCTACACCTTC. Amino acids: CASSPGLGQGARSYGYTF. V and J are TRBV27 and TRBJ1-2; 12 nucleotides agree with TRBD1. Germline CDR1 is MNHEY and CDR2 is SMNVEV (reference sequence). The CDR3 covers 18 residues. V lost 5 bases and J lost 5; bases outside the gene matches: 15.

The chain links TRBV20-1 to TRBJ2-1; 13 nucleotides align to TRBD2. CDR1 is DFQATT and CDR2 is SNEGSKA in the germline V gene (reference sequence). This CDR3 region has 15 residues. V shed 6 bases, J shed 5 bases, and the junction held 7 bases outside the gene matches. CDR3: CSAEGTSGDNNEQFF. The CDR3 region has the DNA TGCAGTGCCGAGGGGACTAGCGGGGACAACAATGAGCAGTTCTTC.

This chain links TRBV12-3 or TRBV12-4 with TRBJ2-5; TRBD2 matches at 9 bases. CDR3 size: 15 residues. The V segment lost 1 base and the J segment 5 bases; nucleotides outside the gene matches: 5. CDR3 DNA: TGTGCCAGCAGTTTAGGTAGACTAGCGGTGGAGACCCAGTACTTC. Protein product: CASSLGRLAVETQYF.

The J gene is TRBJ2-2, the V gene TRBV20-1, with unresolved D. Germline CDR1 is DFQATT and CDR2 is SNEGSKA (reference sequence). The V end was cut by 2 bases, the J end by 0 bases, with 13 bases between. The CDR3 runs to 16 residues. The chain's CDR3 is CSARKLVSANTGELFF. The CDR3 nucleotides read TGCAGTGCTAGAAAGCTGGTGTCGGCGAACACCGGGGAGCTGTTTTTT.

The CDR3 protein is CSASRQAMNTEAFF. The CDR3 DNA reads as TGCAGTGCTAGTAGACAGGCCATGAACACTGAAGCTTTCTTT. The chain links TRBV20-1 to TRBJ1-1, with D maybe TRBD1 (6 bases). CDR1 is DFQATT and CDR2 is SNEGSKA in the germline V gene (reference sequence). The V and J ends lost 3 bases and 0 bases respectively, with 11 bases between them. The CDR3 runs to 14 residues.

The rearrangement joins TRBV12-3 or TRBV12-4 to TRBJ1-5; D might be TRBD1 (6 bases). The CDR3 contains 15 residues. Trimming shortened V by 5 bases and J by 0 bases, and 11 bases separated the two germline ends. For the CDR3, the DNA is TGTGCCAGCAGTGAGCGGACAGTTAGCAATCAGCCCCAGCATTTT. Protein: CASSERTVSNQPQHF.

The genes are TRBV18 and TRBJ2-1; no clear D gene. V lost 0 bases to trimming and J lost 6 bases, with 9 bases between them. The CDR3 is 14 residues long. Germline assignment: CDR1 KGHSH and CDR2 LQKENI. The CDR3 sequence is CASSPPSPVNEQFF. The CDR3 DNA reads as TGTGCCAGCTCACCACCGTCCCCGGTCAATGAGCAGTTCTTC.

The chain employs TRBV20-1 and TRBJ1-1, with a weak D call TRBD1 (6 bases). Looked up from germline, CDR1 is DFQATT and CDR2 is SNEGSKA (reference sequence). The length of the CDR3 is 15 residues. Deletions cut 0 bases from V and 5 bases from J, with 16 bases between. CDR3 loop: CSARDPAGAGTEAFF. CDR3 coding DNA: TGCAGTGCTAGAGATCCTGCAGGGGCAGGAACTGAAGCTTTCTTT.